This paragraph covers one T cell receptor beta chain sequence. Its antigen is undetermined. The data stem from a study of T cell responses to AZD1222 COVID-19 vaccine. Pooling of second doses given at about 4 or about 12 weeks was done. The assay was immunoSEQ multiplex PCR, and TCRdb's table has in-frame clones only and misses some. The table has around 120,000 clones, around nine tenths seen once. General study findings and limits: Sampled repertoires all dated from after the peak T cell response.

This CDR3 comprises 14 residues. Unmatched junction bases numbered 2, after V lost 3 bases and J lost 3 bases. CDR1 is LGHDT and CDR2 is YNNKEL in the germline V gene (reference sequence). The TCR originated in an adult who received the AZD1222 COVID-19 vaccine. The chain carries TRBV3-1 (or the pseudogene TRBV3-2) and TRBJ1-2; 9 bases match TRBD1. The material was peripheral blood, obtained 28 days after the second AZD1222 dose. CDR3 in DNA: TGTGCCAGCAGCCACCGGGACAGGGACTATGGCTACACCTTC. This gives the protein CASSHRDRDYGYTF.